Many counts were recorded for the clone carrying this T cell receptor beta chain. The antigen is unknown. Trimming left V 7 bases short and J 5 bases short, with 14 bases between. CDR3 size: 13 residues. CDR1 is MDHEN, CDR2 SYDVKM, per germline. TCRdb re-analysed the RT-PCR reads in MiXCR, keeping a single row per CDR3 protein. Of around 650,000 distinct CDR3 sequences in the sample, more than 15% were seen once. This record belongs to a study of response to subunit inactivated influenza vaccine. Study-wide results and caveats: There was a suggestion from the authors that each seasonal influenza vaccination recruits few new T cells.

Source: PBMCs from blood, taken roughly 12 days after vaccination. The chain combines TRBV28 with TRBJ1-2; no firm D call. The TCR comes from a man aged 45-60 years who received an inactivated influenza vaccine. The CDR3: CASTPLRGYGYTF. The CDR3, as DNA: TGTGCCAGCACCCCGCTGCGAGGTTATGGCTACACCTTC.